The sequence of this T cell receptor beta chain was determined in a study of CD8+CD57+ T cells in acquired aplastic anemia. Study summary: DNA recovered from sorted CD4+ and CD8+ cells had a mean of around 3.2 ug. Overall study results and limits: In common between the patients and the controls were approximately 28 CD8+ CDR3 sequences.

The ends lost 2 bases at V and 9 bases at J; junction bases unmatched: 5. CDR1 SGHVS and CDR2 FQNEAQ come from the germline V gene. This CDR3 is built from 15 residues. Note on this clonotype: As yet, its antigen is unknown.

Genomic DNA served as template for TCR beta VDJ and CDR3 profiling. TCRdb called the reads again in MiXCR, with one record for every CDR3 protein. The table records 310,000 or so distinct CDR3 sequences, 56% of them present only once. The sequenced patients had an expansion of CD8+CD57+ cells seen by flow cytometry. The TCR comes from a human donor with aplastic anemia. The sample consisted of sorted CD4+, CD8+, or CD8+CD57+ T cells (not recorded which) from PBMCs. The gene calls are TRBV7-8 and TRBJ2-1; 12 nucleotides line up with TRBD2. CDR3 nucleotide sequence: TGTGCCAGCAGCTTATCTAGCGGGGGGGCCTTTGAGCAGTTCTTC. This encodes CASSLSSGGAFEQFF.